The 27 T cell receptor beta chains listed next were all sequenced from one sample in a study of CD8 T cells in Susac syndrome (dated by TCRdb to 2018 to 2020). Library generation was performed with the immunoSEQ multiplex PCR assay. RNA was extracted with the RNeasy kit and about 0.45 to 1 ug was reverse transcribed using random hexamers. Clones were called with MiXCR by TCRdb after fastp trimmed the public reads at Q25, and only in-frame beta chains were retained. Rows are unified per CDR3 protein, each entry keeping the most common DNA and genes. The table for this sample lists some 110,000 distinct CDR3 sequences; approximately 96% of them were counted only once. Around 0.087% of the sample is held by the ten biggest clonotypes. The sample taken for sequencing was CD4+ T cells from PBMCs. These receptors all stem from a human donor in good health.

The chain employs TRBV5-1 and TRBJ2-3; D might be TRBD2 (6 bases). This CDR3 is built from 18 residues. From germline, CDR1 is SGHRS and CDR2 YFSETQ. Trimming pared 3 bases from V and 2 bases from J, leaving 22 bases between. As DNA, the CDR3 is TGCGCCAGCAGCTCACGGAGTAGAAGCGGGCTAGCCACAGATACGCAGTATTTT. Protein sequence: CASSSRSRSGLATDTQYF.

This chain connects TRBV2 to TRBJ2-1; 8 bases match TRBD2. The CDR3 spans 14 residues. The V segment lost 10 bases and the J segment 7 bases; nucleotides outside the gene matches: 12. CDR1 is SNHLY and CDR2 is FYNNEI in the germline V gene. The chain's CDR3 is CATLLAAYDNEQFF. CDR3 sequence (DNA): TGTGCCACCCTACTAGCGGCCTACGATAATGAGCAGTTCTTC.

The chain recombines TRBV11-2 with TRBJ2-2; perhaps TRBD1 as D (5 bases). Germline assignment: CDR1 SGHAT and CDR2 FQNNGV. CDR3 length: 16 amino acids. Deletions cut 8 bases from V and 2 bases from J, with 18 bases between. The CDR3 is CASRNLQGYNTGELFF. DNA of the CDR3: TGTGCCAGCCGAAACCTTCAGGGCTACAACACCGGGGAGCTGTTTTTT.

The V call is TRBV27, the J call TRBJ2-7; TRBD2 agrees at 7 bases. The CDR3 consists of 13 residues. Germline lookup yields CDR1 MNHEY and CDR2 SMNVEV (reference sequence). V shed 7 bases, J shed 0 bases, and the junction held 3 bases outside the gene matches. The CDR3 loop is CASTGGYSYEQYF. The CDR3, as DNA: TGTGCCAGCACGGGGGGATACTCCTACGAGCAGTACTTC.

This clonotype appeared a single time. The rearrangement links TRBV7-7 to TRBJ2-5; 9 bases fit TRBD2. The CDR3 sequence is 16 residues long. V shed 2 bases, J shed 5 bases, and the junction held 9 bases outside the gene matches. Germline V gene sequence: CDR1 SSHAT, CDR2 FNYEAQ (reference sequence). CDR3 nucleotide sequence: TGTGCCAGCAGCTTACTAGGTAGCGGGAGCTGGGAGACCCAGTACTTC. It yields the protein CASSLLGSGSWETQYF.

The rearrangement joins TRBV28 to TRBJ2-7; perhaps D is TRBD1 or TRBD2 (5 bases each). V was cut by 4 bases and J by 4 bases, with 14 bases left in between. Germline CDR1 reads MDHEN; CDR2 reads SYDVKM. The CDR3 has 14 amino acids. The CDR3 bases are TGTGCCAGCAGTTGGAGCGTGGGGGTTTACGAGCAGTACTTC. Residues: CASSWSVGVYEQYF. Full variable domain (outside the CDR3, taken from reference TRBV28 and TRBJ2-7): DVKVTQSSRYLVKRTGEKVFLECVQDMDHENMFWYRQDPGLGLRLIYFSYDVKMKEKGDIPEGYSVSREKKERFSLILESASTNQTSMYLCASSWSVGVYEQYFGPGTRLTVT.

The chain joins TRBV20-1 to TRBJ2-1, with TRBD2 matching 7 bases. Germline CDR1 reads DFQATT; CDR2 reads SNEGSKA (reference sequence). The CDR3 is made up of 13 amino acids. V dropped 6 bases and J dropped 5; count of bases not matched to a gene: 7. The chain's CDR3 is CSAPGAGDNEQFF. The DNA for the CDR3 is TGCAGTGCCCCCGGGGCGGGGGACAATGAGCAGTTCTTC.

The V gene is TRBV5-1, the J gene TRBJ2-7; TRBD2 matches 9 bases. This CDR3 has 15 residues. V trimming: 4 bases; J trimming: 7 bases; junction bases outside the gene matches: 12. Germline lookup yields CDR1 SGHRS and CDR2 YFSETQ. The CDR3 DNA sequence: TGCGCCAGCAGCCAAAACGGCGGGAGGGCCTGGGAGCAGTACTTC. Translating gives CASSQNGGRAWEQYF.

The genes are TRBV6-2 or TRBV6-3 and TRBJ2-7; TRBD2 matches at 8 bases. The CDR3 totals 14 residues. Germline CDR1 and CDR2: MNHEY and SVGEGT. V was pared by 0 bases and J by 7 bases, with 5 bases of the junction left unmatched. The CDR3 DNA is TGTGCCAGCAGTTACTCCGCTAGCGGGCTGGAGCAGTACTTC. It translates to CASSYSASGLEQYF.

The V and J genes are TRBV12-3 or TRBV12-4 and TRBJ2-2, with D possibly matching TRBD1 (6 bases). The CDR3 extends over 14 amino acids. Trimming pared 6 bases from V and 3 bases from J, leaving 11 bases between. The CDR3 loop reads CASSGQLYTGELFF. The CDR3 DNA reads TGTGCCAGCAGCGGACAGCTATACACCGGGGAGCTGTTTTTT.

DNA for the CDR3: TGTGCCAGCAGTCCTAGGGAACGCCAACACTTT. Translating gives CASSPRERQHF. The V and J genes are TRBV2 and TRBJ1-6, with D unresolved. The germline CDR1 and CDR2 sequences are SNHLY and FYNNEI. Trimming took 5 bases from V and 19 from J, leaving 15 bases between them. This CDR3 contains 11 residues.

The chain carries TRBV20-1 and TRBJ2-7, with 9 bases aligning to TRBD1. Trimming took 1 base from V and 0 from J; bases not matched to a gene: 1. Germline lookup yields CDR1 DFQATT and CDR2 SNEGSKA (reference sequence). This CDR3 spans 14 amino acids. The CDR3, as DNA: TGCAGTGCTAGAGTGGGACAGGGCTCCTACGAGCAGTACTTC. Translated, it gives CSARVGQGSYEQYF.

The rearrangement uses TRBV18 and TRBJ1-1; D is unclear. The CDR3 runs to 15 residues. Germline assignment: CDR1 KGHSH and CDR2 LQKENI. V shed 0 bases and J shed 2 bases, with 10 bases lying between them. In nucleotides, the CDR3 is TGTGCCAGCTCACCACCTGTTCCCTCTAACACTGAAGCTTTCTTT. It encodes CASSPPVPSNTEAFF.

This sequence joins TRBV12-3 or TRBV12-4 and TRBJ2-1, with D perhaps matching TRBD2 (5 bases). The ends were cut back, 6 bases at V and 0 bases at J, with 15 bases in the middle. This CDR3 contains 16 residues. The CDR3 DNA reads as TGTGCCAGCAGGACCGCAGGTGGGAGCTCCTACAATGAGCAGTTCTTC. Encoded protein: CASRTAGGSSYNEQFF.

The chain links TRBV10-3 to TRBJ1-1; 9 nucleotides agree with TRBD1. The germline V gene has CDR1 ENHRY and CDR2 SYGVKD. The CDR3 covers 13 residues. Unmatched junction bases numbered 2, after V lost 5 bases and J lost 4 bases. CDR3 nucleotide sequence: TGTGCCATCAGTCGGGACAGGGTCACTGAAGCTTTCTTT. Encoded protein: CAISRDRVTEAFF.

The V and J genes are TRBV2 and TRBJ2-2; 7 bases match TRBD2. The CDR3 has 14 residues. The ends lost 7 bases at V and 4 bases at J; junction bases unmatched: 6. Germline V gene data show CDR1 as SNHLY and CDR2 as FYNNEI. The chain's CDR3 is CASKAGRATGELFF. The CDR3 bases are TGTGCCAGCAAAGCAGGGAGGGCCACCGGGGAGCTGTTTTTT.

The gene calls are TRBV4-1 and TRBJ2-1, with D tentatively TRBD2 (5 bases). The CDR3 totals 16 residues. Germline V lookup: CDR1 MGHRA, CDR2 YSYEKL. The ends were cut back, 0 bases at V and 2 bases at J, with 11 bases in the middle. For the CDR3, the DNA is TGCGCCAGCAGCCAAGAATCCAGCGGCCCCTACAATGAGCAGTTCTTC. Its protein is CASSQESSGPYNEQFF.

The genes are TRBV20-1 and TRBJ2-3; D tentatively fits TRBD1 or TRBD2 (6 bases each). Germline V lookup: CDR1 DFQATT, CDR2 SNEGSKA (reference sequence). V lost 7 bases and J 3 bases, leaving 17 bases between the germline ends. This CDR3 contains 14 residues. For the CDR3, the DNA is TGCAGTGTTACGAGGGGGGACCTTACAGATACGCAGTATTTT. It encodes CSVTRGDLTDTQYF.

The rearrangement joins TRBV12-5 to TRBJ1-1, with a tentative D call TRBD1 (6 bases). Germline CDR1 reads LGHNT; CDR2 reads FRNRAP. The CDR3 totals 15 residues. Trimming removed 1 base at V and 3 bases at J, with 12 bases between. CDR3 amino acids: CASGLGDTLHTEAFF. For the CDR3, the DNA is TGTGCTAGTGGTTTGGGGGACACCCTCCACACTGAAGCTTTCTTT.

This chain connects TRBV6-1 to TRBJ2-7; 9 bases agree with TRBD1. CDR1 is MNHNS and CDR2 is SASEGT in the germline V gene. The length of the CDR3 is 12 residues. V lost 10 bases and J lost 7; bases outside the gene matches: 8. CDR3 protein: CATWDRAVEQYF. CDR3 DNA: TGTGCCACCTGGGACAGGGCTGTGGAGCAGTACTTC.

The chain uses TRBV5-1 and TRBJ2-1; D possibly uses TRBD1 or TRBD2 (5 bases each). The length of the CDR3 is 16 residues. Trimming took off 2 bases at V and 2 bases at J, with 14 bases between the two ends. Germline CDR1 reads SGHRS; CDR2 reads YFSETQ. CDR3 sequence (DNA): TGCGCCAGCAGCTTCGATCCGGGGCCTCCCTACAATGAGCAGTTCTTC. Its translation is CASSFDPGPPYNEQFF.

The chain links TRBV5-1 to TRBJ1-1; the match to TRBD1 covers 10 bases. Germline-derived CDR1 and CDR2 are SGHRS and YFSETQ. This CDR3 comprises 15 residues. V trimming: 4 bases; J trimming: 4 bases; junction bases outside the gene matches: 7. The CDR3 spells CASSPGTGVRTEAFF. The CDR3 DNA reads as TGCGCCAGCAGCCCCGGGACAGGGGTGCGCACTGAAGCTTTCTTT.

The chain uses TRBV18 and TRBJ2-2; D is perhaps TRBD1 (6 bases). CDR3 length equals 15 residues. Germline V gene data show CDR1 as KGHSH and CDR2 as LQKENI. Trimming took 4 bases from V and 2 from J, leaving 11 bases between them. CDR3 in DNA: TGTGCCAGCTCACAAACAGGGCGTAACACCGGGGAGCTGTTTTTT. Encoded protein: CASSQTGRNTGELFF. Full variable domain (missing parts from reference TRBV18 and TRBJ2-2): NAGVMQNPRHLVRRRGQEARLRCSPMKGHSHVYWYRQLPEEGLKFMVYLQKENIIDESGMPKERFSAEFPKEGPSILRIQQVVRGDSAAYFCASSQTGRNTGELFFGEGSRLTVL.

The chain employs TRBV13 and TRBJ1-2; D may be TRBD1 (6 bases). Between the trimmed V and J ends, which lost 1 base and 7 bases, there was a span of 10 bases. Germline V gene lookup returns CDR1 PRHDT and CDR2 FYEKMQ (reference sequence). This CDR3 comprises 13 residues. The CDR3 DNA is TGTGCCAGCAGCTTAGAACAGGGTGGTGGCTACACCTTC. It yields the protein CASSLEQGGGYTF.

This chain connects TRBV4-3 to TRBJ1-2; D call uncertain. The CDR3 runs to 16 residues. Germline V gives CDR1 LGHNA, CDR2 YSLEER. V was cut by 0 bases and J by 0 bases, with 11 bases left in between. The CDR3 bases are TGCGCCAGCAGCCAAGACTCGTCAGGATCTAACTATGGCTACACCTTC. As protein: CASSQDSSGSNYGYTF.

V usage is TRBV10-3 and J usage is TRBJ2-7; 9 positions match TRBD2. The length of the CDR3 is 19 residues. CDR1 and CDR2 (germline): ENHRY, SYGVKD. J gave up 6 bases and V 0 bases, and 18 bases lay outside the gene matches. For the CDR3, the DNA is TGTGCCATCAGTGAGTCTCCACCCCTTAGCGGGAGCCCGCAAAGCGAGCAGTACTTC. The encoded protein is CAISESPPLSGSPQSEQYF.

The chain is built from TRBV27 and TRBJ1-2, with TRBD1 matching 9 bases. The CDR3 runs to 14 residues. Germline V gives CDR1 MNHEY, CDR2 SMNVEV (reference sequence). V was pared by 4 bases and J by 5 bases, with 5 bases of the junction left unmatched. CDR3 in DNA: TGTGCCAGCAGTTCGGGACAGGGTCGGTATGGCTACACCTTC. It codes for CASSSGQGRYGYTF.